A single T cell receptor (beta chain) is shown here with its context. The data were obtained in a study of control samples from healthy donors and cancer patients. Sequencing used immunoSEQ multiplex PCR; TCRdb keeps in-frame clones, though not all of them. The sample has approximately 100,000 clones, roughly 88% seen once. This CDR3 region has 16 residues. Germline V gives CDR1 SGHRS, CDR2 YFSETQ. V trimming: 0 bases; J trimming: 0 bases; junction bases outside the gene matches: 4. The V call is TRBV5-1, the J call TRBJ2-5, with 8 bases fitting TRBD2. Source material: blood. This receptor was obtained from a man aged 25 to 40 in good health. In nucleotides, the CDR3 is TGCGCCAGCAGCTTGGATACTAGCGGCTACCAAGAGACCCAGTACTTC. Amino acid sequence: CASSLDTSGYQETQYF.